What follows describes a single T cell receptor (beta chain). Germline values: CDR1 SGDLS, CDR2 YYNGEE. Unmatched junction bases numbered 4, after V lost 2 bases and J lost 4 bases. This CDR3 is built from 17 residues. Per the study methods: From reference gene primer amplification, estimates of nucleated cell counts were derived. TCRdb keeps only in-frame clones here, not all; method: immunoSEQ multiplex PCR. The V and J calls and the clone size are those of that table, but D and trimming were determined from the DNA. The table shows under 200,000 clones, with about 85% occurring only once. The data derive from a study of blood T cell repertoires in COVID-19. Study information: The samples span acute and convalescent COVID-19 from the United States, Italy and Spain.

The TCR comes from a woman of 80 years or more in a cohort sampled during active or convalescent COVID-19. The chain couples TRBV9 to TRBJ2-3; 16 bases are shared with TRBD2. Input material: peripheral blood. CDR3 sequence (DNA): TGTGCCAGCAGCGTGGGACTAGCGGGAGGGCCCTCAGATACGCAGTATTTT. Protein: CASSVGLAGGPSDTQYF.